This is a list of T cell receptor beta chains from one sample in a study of cytomegalovirus exposure and HLA in healthy donors. Clones were read by immunoSEQ multiplex PCR, and TCRdb kept only the in-frame ones, dropping some. The sample has 100,000 or so clones, 85% to 90% seen once. Sequencing used PBMCs. These receptor sequences come from a man aged 25-45 years in good health and CMV-seronegative. Each CDR3 is given with its conserved first and last residue. The D gene is left open where the match is weak. Clone size is given for some rows only: seen once, a few or many times, or a class if the clone is expanded.

j_call v_call clone_size d_call cdr3_aa cdr3_nt
TRBJ2-1 TRBV27 - - CASSLWQSPYNEQFF TGTGCCAGCAGTTTATGGCAATCCCCTTACAATGAGCAGTTCTTC
TRBJ2-5 TRBV19 - - CASSNLEGGQETQYF TGTGCCAGTAGTAACCTAGAAGGGGGACAAGAGACCCAGTACTTC
TRBJ2-1 TRBV5-4 - TRBD2 CASSPGAGGTYNEQFF TGTGCCAGCTCCCCCGGTGCGGGGGGGACCTACAATGAGCAGTTCTTC
TRBJ2-7 TRBV6-6 - - CASSYRSYEQYF TGTGCCAGCAGTTACCGCAGCTACGAGCAGTACTTC
TRBJ2-1 TRBV19 - TRBD2 CASQSGNSYNEQFF TGTGCCAGTCAAAGCGGGAACTCCTACAATGAGCAGTTCTTC
TRBJ2-3 TRBV9 few TRBD2 CASSAFAPGLAYTDTQYF TGTGCCAGCAGCGCATTCGCCCCGGGACTAGCCTACACAGATACGCAGTATTTT
TRBJ1-4 TRBV28 - - CASRDIREGNEKLFF TGTGCCAGCAGAGATATCAGGGAGGGGAATGAAAAACTGTTTTTT
TRBJ1-5 TRBV15 - - CATSRDSGSRNQPQHF TGTGCCACCAGCAGAGATTCGGGTAGCCGCAATCAGCCCCAGCATTTT
TRBJ2-3 TRBV5-1 - - CASGASDTQYF TGCGCCAGCGGAGCCAGTGATACGCAGTATTTT
TRBJ2-7 TRBV6-5 - - CASSAGFRTTYEQYF TGTGCCAGCAGCGCAGGTTTTAGAACCACCTACGAGCAGTACTTC
TRBJ2-7 TRBV7-8 - TRBD2 CASSPQSGGSSYEQYF TGTGCCAGCAGTCCCCAAAGCGGGGGGAGCTCCTACGAGCAGTACTTC
TRBJ1-2 TRBV19 - TRBD1 CASTPTGVSRGYTF TGTGCCAGTACCCCGACAGGGGTGTCTAGAGGCTACACCTTC
TRBJ1-5 TRBV28 - TRBD1 CASRFDRGGQPQHF TGTGCCAGCAGATTTGACAGGGGTGGTCAGCCCCAGCATTTT
TRBJ2-7 TRBV10-3 - - CAIRPMRGSYEQYF TGTGCCATCAGGCCCATGCGGGGCTCCTACGAGCAGTACTTC
TRBJ2-3 TRBV7-2 - - CASSFQGGGTDTQYF TGTGCCAGCAGCTTCCAGGGTGGGGGCACAGATACGCAGTATTTT
TRBJ2-7 TRBV7-9 once TRBD1 CASSGTGGIGYEQYF TGTGCCAGCAGCGGTACAGGGGGCATTGGGTACGAGCAGTACTTC
TRBJ2-1 TRBV23-1 - TRBD1 CASSQSNRGRTGDEQFF TGCGCCAGCAGTCAATCTAATCGCGGTAGGACAGGTGATGAGCAGTTCTTC
TRBJ2-7 TRBV30 - TRBD2 CAWSVRDYQYF TGTGCCTGGAGTGTAAGGGACTATCAGTACTTC
TRBJ1-3 TRBV5-6 - TRBD1 CASSLLDREDGNTIYF TGTGCCAGCAGCCTACTCGACAGGGAAGATGGAAACACCATATATTTT
TRBJ2-6 TRBV19 - TRBD1 CASGDRASGANVLTF TGTGCCAGTGGGGACAGGGCCTCTGGGGCCAACGTCCTGACTTTC
TRBJ2-3 TRBV20-1 once - CSDTSQYF TGCAGTGACACTAGTCAGTATTTT
TRBJ1-1 TRBV28 - TRBD1 CASSLYIGQGEQKDTEAFF TGTGCCAGCAGTTTATACATTGGACAGGGCGAACAAAAGGACACTGAAGCTTTCTTT
TRBJ1-4 TRBV30 - - CASMGGPREKLFF TGTGCCTCTATGGGGGGGCCCCGGGAAAAACTGTTTTTT
TRBJ1-3 TRBV30 - - CAWSTEGNTIYF TGTGCCTGGAGTACAGAGGGAAACACCATATATTTT
TRBJ1-5 TRBV30 - TRBD1 CAWGTEGGQPQHF TGTGCCTGGGGGACAGAGGGCGGTCAGCCCCAGCATTTT
TRBJ2-7 TRBV6-5 - - CASSYAWQGKDEQYF TGTGCCAGCAGTTACGCGTGGCAGGGGAAAGACGAGCAGTACTTC
TRBJ1-1 TRBV29-1 once TRBD1 CSAAQGQGSSAFF TGCAGCGCCGCCCAGGGACAGGGGTCGTCAGCTTTCTTT
TRBJ2-7 TRBV30 - - CAWSPRAYEQYF TGTGCCTGGAGTCCCCGCGCCTACGAGCAGTACTTC
TRBJ2-7 TRBV14 - - CASGGWGSSYEQYF TGTGCCAGTGGGGGGTGGGGAAGCTCCTACGAGCAGTACTTC
TRBJ2-5 TRBV29-1 - TRBD2 CSVGSGDETQYF TGCAGCGTCGGAAGCGGGGACGAGACCCAGTACTTC
TRBJ1-1 TRBV28 - - CASSFPAGDNTEAFF TGTGCCAGCAGTTTCCCGGCAGGGGACAACACTGAAGCTTTCTTT
TRBJ2-7 TRBV29-1 few TRBD1 CSVFSPGQLSYEQYF TGCAGCGTTTTCTCGCCGGGACAGCTCTCCTACGAGCAGTACTTC
TRBJ2-2 TRBV12-5 - - CASGRQGAGTGELFF TGTGCTAGTGGCCGTCAAGGGGCCGGGACCGGGGAGCTGTTTTTT
TRBJ2-5 TRBV29-1 - - CSGTTGTPTGQYF TGCAGCGGAACAACCGGGACTCCTACCGGGCAGTACTTC
TRBJ2-3 TRBV19 - - CASSRRGAADTQYF TGTGCCAGTAGTAGGAGGGGCGCGGCAGATACGCAGTATTTT
TRBJ2-3 TRBV7-9 once TRBD2 CASNLLADTDTQYF TGTGCCAGCAACCTCCTAGCGGATACAGATACGCAGTATTTT
TRBJ1-1 TRBV2 once - CASSESGNTEAFF TGTGCCAGCAGTGAGTCGGGTAACACTGAAGCTTTCTTT
TRBJ2-7 TRBV7-6 - TRBD1 CASSSGTGNEQYF TGTGCCAGCAGCTCCGGGACAGGGAACGAGCAGTACTTC
TRBJ2-3 TRBV28 once TRBD2 CASKVAGDLTDTQYF TGTGCCAGCAAAGTAGCGGGGGATCTCACAGATACGCAGTATTTT
TRBJ1-2 TRBV7-8 - - CASSLRTRANYGYTF TGTGCCAGCAGCTTAAGGACAAGAGCTAACTATGGCTACACCTTC
TRBJ1-2 TRBV27 - - CASSPTLGGGYGYTF TGTGCCAGCAGTCCCACGTTGGGGGGAGGCTATGGCTACACCTTC
TRBJ2-7 TRBV2 - TRBD1 CASSRDRFYEQYF TGTGCCAGCAGCCGGGACAGGTTCTACGAGCAGTACTTC
TRBJ2-7 TRBV28 - TRBD2 CASRLAGALEQYF TGTGCCAGCAGACTAGCGGGGGCCCTCGAGCAGTACTTC
TRBJ2-4 TRBV4-3 - - CASIHINGPQGAKNIQYF TGCGCCAGCATCCATATCAACGGACCCCAGGGGGCCAAAAACATTCAGTACTTC
TRBJ1-2 TRBV5-4 few - CASSRTEGSYGYTF TGTGCCAGCAGCCGAACTGAGGGTTCCTATGGCTACACCTTC
TRBJ2-3 TRBV5-1 few TRBD2 CASSLGGTSGTDTQYF TGCGCCAGCAGCTTAGGAGGGACTAGCGGCACAGATACGCAGTATTTT
TRBJ2-2 TRBV4-3 - TRBD2 CASSQDGEREYTGELFF TGCGCCAGCAGCCAAGATGGGGAGCGGGAGTACACCGGGGAGCTGTTTTTT
TRBJ2-7 TRBV19 - TRBD2 CASTPRGGTTYEQYF TGTGCCAGTACCCCCCGGGGGGGAACGACCTACGAGCAGTACTTC
TRBJ1-2 TRBV28 - - CASRAGNTFDYGYTF TGTGCCAGCAGGGCAGGGAATACTTTTGACTATGGCTACACCTTC
TRBJ2-7 TRBV7-7 - - CASSRASNAYEQYF TGTGCCAGCAGCCGCGCTAGCAACGCCTACGAGCAGTACTTC
TRBJ2-2 TRBV7-3 - TRBD2 CASSPLQTRGGTGELFF TGTGCCAGCAGCCCCCTTCAAACCCGCGGGGGAACCGGGGAGCTGTTTTTT
TRBJ1-2 TRBV28 - TRBD1 CASSPSGTGSGGYTF TGTGCCAGCAGTCCATCCGGGACAGGATCGGGCGGCTACACCTTC
TRBJ2-7 TRBV23-1 few TRBD1 CASSQSGTGNRYEQYF TGCGCCAGCAGTCAATCCGGGACAGGGAATCGGTACGAGCAGTACTTC
TRBJ1-5 TRBV5-1 - TRBD1 CASSVRTGDQPQHF TGCGCCAGCAGCGTTAGAACAGGGGATCAGCCCCAGCATTTT
TRBJ1-1 TRBV2 - - CASNYKQRNTEAFF TGTGCCAGCAACTATAAACAACGGAACACTGAAGCTTTCTTT